The 28 T cell receptor beta chains below come from one sample, sequenced in a study of T cells in localized non-small cell lung cancer. Assay used: immunoSEQ multiplex PCR; TCRdb lists only in-frame clones, some missing. The sample shows about 15,000 clones, nearly 90% of them seen only once. The sequencing here drew on peripheral blood mononuclear cells, taken before any cancer treatment. The receptors stem from a woman between 35 and 75 years old with stage III lung adenocarcinoma.

This sequence joins TRBV18 and TRBJ1-1; D is ambiguous. The V and J ends lost 1 base and 11 bases respectively, with 14 bases between them. Germline values: CDR1 KGHSH, CDR2 LQKENI. The CDR3 runs 13 residues. CDR3 residues: CASSPQGNTGAFF. The CDR3 region has the DNA TGTGCCAGCTCACCACAGGGTAACACTGGGGCTTTCTTT.

The CDR3 nucleotides read TGTGCCAGCAGCTTACGGTACGGGGACTCTAACTATGGCTACACCTTC. Its protein is CASSLRYGDSNYGYTF. The chain links TRBV7-2 to TRBJ1-2; a possible D gene is TRBD1 (5 bases). V lost 2 bases, J lost 0 bases, and 13 bases lay in between. The CDR3 runs 16 residues. Per the germline V gene, CDR1 is SGHTA and CDR2 is FQGNSA.

The CDR3 reads CATQKGRGNEQFF. The DNA of the CDR3 is TGTGCCACACAAAAGGGGAGAGGCAATGAGCAGTTCTTC. V usage is TRBV28 and J usage is TRBJ2-1; possibly TRBD1 or TRBD2 for D (5 bases each). V lost 10 bases, J lost 6 bases, and 16 bases lay in between. Per the germline V gene, CDR1 is MDHEN and CDR2 is SYDVKM. The CDR3 sequence is 13 residues long. The full variable domain, its missing parts supplied by reference TRBV28 and TRBJ2-1, is DVKVTQSSRYLVKRTGEKVFLECVQDMDHENMFWYRQDPGLGLRLIYFSYDVKMKEKGDIPEGYSVSREKKERFSLILESASTNQTSMYLCATQKGRGNEQFFGPGTRLTVL.

V gene TRBV11-3 combines with J gene TRBJ2-1; D is ambiguous. The germline V gene has CDR1 SGHNT and CDR2 YENEEA. The ends were cut back, 5 bases at V and 2 bases at J, with 22 bases in the middle. CDR3 length: 18 amino acids. The CDR3 loop reads CASSPLLTVDRAYNEQFF. CDR3 nucleotides: TGTGCCAGCAGCCCCCTGCTCACCGTAGATCGGGCCTACAATGAGCAGTTCTTC.

This clone was detected once. This chain connects TRBV5-4 to TRBJ1-4; 10 bases agree with TRBD1. Germline-derived CDR1 and CDR2 are SGHNT and YYREEE (reference sequence). Trimming cost V 0 bases and J 3 bases; bases outside gene matches: 8. This CDR3 has 18 residues. The CDR3 loop is CASSLAGQGRVANEKLFF. CDR3 nucleotides: TGTGCCAGCAGCTTGGCGGGACAGGGGCGGGTCGCTAATGAAAAACTGTTTTTT. Combining the CDR3 with reference TRBV5-4 and TRBJ1-4 gives the whole variable domain ETGVTQSPTHLIKTRGQQVTLRCSSQSGHNTVSWYQQALGQGPQFIFQYYREEENGRGNFPPRFSGLQFPNYSSELNVNALELDDSALYLCASSLAGQGRVANEKLFFGSGTQLSVL.

With respect to this clone: One junction end disagrees with the germline gene, perhaps due to a read error. This chain uses TRBV4-1 with TRBJ1-2; D is perhaps TRBD1 (6 bases). The CDR3 totals 19 residues. Germline V CDR1 and CDR2: MGHRA, YSYEKL. In DNA, the CDR3 is TGCGCCAGCAGCCAAGAAAGAATCTCAGGGGATCGGTACAGGCGGTCCTCATACTTC. Protein: CASSQERISGDRYRRSSYF.

This rearrangement joins TRBV5-1 to TRBJ2-7, with 8 bases fitting TRBD1. The germline V gene encodes CDR1 SGHRS and CDR2 YFSETQ. With 3 bases clipped from V and 3 bases from J, the junction kept 5 bases outside the gene matches. CDR3 size: 14 residues. Here the CDR3 reads CASSSGQGDYEQYF. CDR3 in DNA: TGCGCCAGCAGCTCAGGACAGGGCGACTACGAGCAGTACTTC.

The chain is built from TRBV2 and TRBJ1-3; D unresolved. CDR1 and CDR2 from the germline V gene are SNHLY and FYNNEI. V was shortened by 4 bases and J by 0 bases, with 7 bases between the two germline ends. This CDR3 has 14 amino acids. CDR3 in DNA: TGTGCCAGCAGTGGTGGTGACTCTGGAAACACCATATATTTT. Protein: CASSGGDSGNTIYF.

The rearrangement uses TRBV25-1 and TRBJ2-2; D call uncertain. Trimming left V 0 bases short and J 0 bases short, with 8 bases between. This CDR3 has 16 residues. Germline V lookup: CDR1 MGHDK, CDR2 SYGVNS. In nucleotides, the CDR3 is TGTGCCAGCAGTGAATACACCCGGTCGAACACCGGGGAGCTGTTTTTT. It translates to CASSEYTRSNTGELFF.

CDR3 nucleotides: TGTGCCAGCAGCTTAGGTTTGAACACTGAAGCTTTCTTT. Its protein is CASSLGLNTEAFF. This rearrangement joins TRBV11-2 to TRBJ1-1; D is unclear. The V gene's germline CDR1 is SGHAT and CDR2 FQNNGV. Between the trimmed V and J ends, which lost 1 base and 0 bases, there was a span of 3 bases. The length of the CDR3 is 13 residues.

The J gene is TRBJ1-2, the V gene TRBV29-1; the D is unclear. CDR1 and CDR2 (germline): SQVTM, ANQGSEA. V lost 4 bases and J lost 1, with 22 bases in between. The CDR3 consists of 17 residues. In nucleotides, the CDR3 is TGCAGCGTTGTTAGAAAGGTTGGGCCGACCGGTAACTATGGCTACACCTTC. This encodes CSVVRKVGPTGNYGYTF.

The rearrangement joins TRBV11-3 to TRBJ1-1; D may be TRBD1 (6 bases). Germline-derived CDR1 and CDR2 are SGHNT and YENEEA. Trimming took 5 bases from V and 4 from J, leaving 8 bases between them. The CDR3 runs to 12 residues. Here the CDR3 reads CASSQQGTEAFF. The CDR3 region has the DNA TGTGCCAGCAGCCAACAGGGCACTGAAGCTTTCTTT.

This clone appeared a single time. The V call is TRBV11-2, the J call TRBJ2-7, with 7 bases aligning to TRBD1. Germline lookup yields CDR1 SGHAT and CDR2 FQNNGV. Losses at the gene ends were 5 bases for V and 3 bases for J; bases not matched to a gene: 13. This CDR3 has 16 amino acids. The CDR3 reads CASSLRGRDSFYEQYF. In DNA, the CDR3 is TGTGCCAGCAGCCTTAGGGGCCGGGACAGTTTCTACGAGCAGTACTTC.

V and J are TRBV6-4 and TRBJ2-3; the match to TRBD2 covers 11 bases. Germline V gives CDR1 MRHNA, CDR2 SNTAGT. The CDR3 contains 15 residues. Trimming cost V 5 bases and J 5 bases; bases outside gene matches: 6. CDR3 sequence: CASSRTSGFLDTQYF. CDR3 in DNA: TGTGCCAGCAGTAGGACTAGCGGGTTTTTAGATACGCAGTATTTT.

V usage is TRBV7-2 and J usage is TRBJ1-6, with a weak D call TRBD1 (6 bases). Trimming stripped 2 bases from V and 7 bases from J, with 18 bases between. CDR3 length: 17 amino acids. The germline V gene encodes CDR1 SGHTA and CDR2 FQGNSA. CDR3 sequence (DNA): TGTGCCAGCAGCTTAAGGCGGCAGGGGCCCTTCAATTCACCCCTCCACTTT. Translating gives CASSLRRQGPFNSPLHF.

This clone was recorded once. This chain's CDR3 is CASRGGQGRRETQYF. CDR3 sequence (DNA): TGTGCCAGCAGGGGGGGACAGGGCAGACGAGAGACCCAGTACTTC. The chain links TRBV6-5 to TRBJ2-5; TRBD1 matches 9 bases. This CDR3 has 15 residues. Trimming took 6 bases from V and 4 from J; bases not matched to a gene: 9. CDR1 MNHEY and CDR2 SVGAGI come from the germline V gene.

This clone appeared a single time. J is TRBJ1-4 and V is TRBV2; no clear D gene. The CDR3 runs to 15 residues. Germline V lookup: CDR1 SNHLY, CDR2 FYNNEI. Trimming pared 5 bases from V and 0 bases from J, leaving 10 bases between. The chain's CDR3 is CASSFSGATNEKLFF. The CDR3 nucleotides read TGTGCCAGCAGTTTCAGTGGGGCAACTAATGAAAAACTGTTTTTT.

V and J are TRBV5-1 and TRBJ2-7, with D uncertain. Germline values: CDR1 SGHRS, CDR2 YFSETQ. V lost 0 bases and J 0 bases, leaving 10 bases between the germline ends. The CDR3 runs to 15 residues. The CDR3 spells CASSLVAASSYEQYF. CDR3 nucleotides: TGCGCCAGCAGCTTGGTCGCGGCCAGCTCCTACGAGCAGTACTTC.

The chain has TRBV4-1 and TRBJ1-3; TRBD1 is a possible D gene (5 bases). CDR3 length equals 16 residues. The V end was cut by 5 bases, the J end by 3 bases, with 17 bases between. The germline V gene has CDR1 MGHRA and CDR2 YSYEKL. The CDR3 DNA reads as TGCGCCAGCAGCTGGGGGGGTCGGGGGAATGGAAACACCATATATTTT. Translation: CASSWGGRGNGNTIYF.

The chain is built from TRBV27 and TRBJ2-3; TRBD2 matches at 8 bases. The V gene's germline CDR1 is MNHEY and CDR2 SMNVEV (reference sequence). After removal of 5 bases from V and 3 bases from J, the junction contained 7 bases not matched to a gene. CDR3 length: 15 residues. CDR3 sequence: CASSPGGARTDTQYF. DNA of the CDR3: TGTGCCAGCAGTCCCGGGGGGGCCAGGACAGATACGCAGTATTTT.

J is TRBJ1-6 and V is TRBV28; a possible D gene is TRBD1 (6 bases). Trimming stripped 6 bases from V and 10 bases from J, with 22 bases between. The CDR3 consists of 16 residues. The germline V gene has CDR1 MDHEN and CDR2 SYDVKM. CDR3 DNA sequence: TGTGCCAGCAGCTCACTTAGGGGGGGAGTAGCATCACCCCTCCACTTT. Translated, it gives CASSSLRGGVASPLHF.

J is TRBJ1-1 and V is TRBV28; 12 nucleotides agree with TRBD1. Germline lookup yields CDR1 MDHEN and CDR2 SYDVKM. This CDR3 has 16 amino acids. V shed 3 bases and J 6 bases; nucleotides not matched to a gene: 8. CDR3 coding DNA: TGTGCCAGCAGTTTGACGGGGACAGGGGGCATGGCTGAAGCTTTCTTT. Translation gives CASSLTGTGGMAEAFF.

V usage is TRBV9 and J usage is TRBJ2-1, with D maybe TRBD2 (5 bases). Trimming left V 0 bases short and J 6 bases short, with 13 bases between. The CDR3 totals 15 residues. Germline assignment: CDR1 SGDLS and CDR2 YYNGEE. CDR3 sequence (DNA): TGTGCCAGCAGCGTAGCAAGTCCCGGAGGCAATGAGCAGTTCTTC. As protein: CASSVASPGGNEQFF.

V gene TRBV5-6 combines with J gene TRBJ2-5; no clear D. Germline assignment: CDR1 SGHDT and CDR2 YYEEEE. CDR3 length: 14 residues. Trimming removed 4 bases from V and 5 bases from J, with 15 bases in between. CDR3 sequence reads: CASSRAGPGETQYF. Written as DNA, the CDR3 is TGTGCCAGCAGCAGGGCCGGCCCTGGGGAGACCCAGTACTTC.

The chain carries TRBV6-5 and TRBJ1-3; unclear D gene. Trimming shortened V by 2 bases and J by 4 bases, and 9 bases separated the two germline ends. The CDR3 has 14 residues. Germline loops: CDR1 MNHEY, CDR2 SVGAGI. This CDR3 reads CASSYSSLGNTIYF. The DNA of the CDR3 is TGTGCCAGCAGTTACAGTTCTCTGGGAAACACCATATATTTT.

The genes are TRBV28 and TRBJ2-5; D unclear. Germline CDR1 is MDHEN and CDR2 is SYDVKM. V was cut by 2 bases and J by 4 bases, with 8 bases left in between. This CDR3 contains 13 residues. CDR3 residues: CASSLGQTETQYF. CDR3 DNA sequence: TGTGCCAGCAGTTTAGGGCAGACAGAGACCCAGTACTTC.

This chain links TRBV10-3 with TRBJ2-2; perhaps TRBD1 as D (6 bases). Germline CDR1 is ENHRY and CDR2 is SYGVKD. The V and J ends lost 4 bases and 3 bases respectively, with 9 bases between them. This CDR3 has 14 residues. As DNA, the CDR3 is TGTGCCATCAGTGTACACAGGGACACCGGGGAGCTGTTTTTT. Translating it yields CAISVHRDTGELFF.

The chain has TRBV10-3 and TRBJ2-1, with a possible D match to TRBD1 (6 bases). In germline, CDR1 is ENHRY, CDR2 SYGVKD. Trimming took 6 bases from V and 1 from J, leaving 7 bases between them. This CDR3 region has 13 residues. CDR3 in amino acids: CAISGTSYNEQFF. Here the CDR3 DNA reads TGTGCCATCAGCGGGACATCCTACAATGAGCAGTTCTTC.